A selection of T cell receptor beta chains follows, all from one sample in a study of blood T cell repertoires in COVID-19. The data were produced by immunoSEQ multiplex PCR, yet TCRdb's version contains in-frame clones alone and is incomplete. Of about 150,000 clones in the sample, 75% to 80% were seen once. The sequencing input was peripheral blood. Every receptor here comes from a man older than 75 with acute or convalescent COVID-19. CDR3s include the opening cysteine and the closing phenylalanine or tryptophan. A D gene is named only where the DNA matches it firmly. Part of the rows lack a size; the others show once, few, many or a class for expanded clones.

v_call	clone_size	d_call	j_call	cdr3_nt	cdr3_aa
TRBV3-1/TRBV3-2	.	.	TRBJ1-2	TGTGCCAGCAGCCAAGTTCTCAGGGGCAATGGCTACACCTTC	CASSQVLRGNGYTF
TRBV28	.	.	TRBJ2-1	TGTGCCAGTGCCGCGGTTTATAACGATGAGCAGTTCTTC	CASAAVYNDEQFF
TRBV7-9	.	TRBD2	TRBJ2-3	TGTGCCAGCAGCTTAGCGGTCCAGCGGGGCCCGTATTTT	CASSLAVQRGPYF
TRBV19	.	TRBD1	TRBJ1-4	TGTGCCAGTAGTATGGGACAGGTGCGGGGTGAAAAACTGTTTTTT	CASSMGQVRGEKLFF
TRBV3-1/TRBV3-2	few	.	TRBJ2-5	TGTGCCAGCAGCCAATACGTTGCTAGTACCGGCGAGACCCAGTACTTC	CASSQYVASTGETQYF
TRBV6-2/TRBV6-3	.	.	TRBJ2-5	TGTGCCAGCAGCCAGGAGGGGCTCGTGGCCCAGTACTTC	CASSQEGLVAQYF
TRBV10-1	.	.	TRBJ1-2	TGCGCCAGCAGTGAGCCTCCAGGCCGGTGGGCATATGGCTACACCTTC	CASSEPPGRWAYGYTF
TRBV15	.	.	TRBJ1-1	TGTGCCACCAGCCGACAGGCCGGGATGAACACTGAAGCTTTCTTT	CATSRQAGMNTEAFF
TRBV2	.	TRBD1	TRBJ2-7	TGTGCCAGCAGTGGGGACAGTACCCACGAGCAGTACTTC	CASSGDSTHEQYF
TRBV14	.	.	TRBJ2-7	TGTGCCAGCAGCCAAGTCGGGGGCTACGAGCAGTACTTC	CASSQVGGYEQYF
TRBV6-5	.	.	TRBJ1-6	TGTGCCAGCAGTTACGCCAGGGGCAATTCACCCCTCCACTTT	CASSYARGNSPLHF
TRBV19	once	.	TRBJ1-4	TGTGCCAGTAGCCCCGAGTGGGGGCGGATTGAAAAACTGTTTTTT	CASSPEWGRIEKLFF
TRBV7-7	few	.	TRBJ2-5	TGTGCTAGCAGCCCCGGGGTGGGACAAGGGGTGGAGACCCAGTACTTC	CASSPGVGQGVETQYF
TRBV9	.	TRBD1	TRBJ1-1	TGTGCCAGCAGCCCATCCTCCCTCGGGGGCAGGGGGATGAACACTGAAGCTTTCTTT	CASSPSSLGGRGMNTEAFF
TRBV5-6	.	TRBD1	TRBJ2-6	TGTGCCAGCCGCACCGGACAGGGGGCCCTCTCTGGGGCCAACGTCCTGACTTTC	CASRTGQGALSGANVLTF
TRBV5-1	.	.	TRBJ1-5	TGCGCCAGCAGCTTTGACAGTCGCAATCAGCCCCAGCATTTT	CASSFDSRNQPQHF
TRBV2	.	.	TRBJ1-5	TGTGCCAGCAAGAGAGACAGTTTTGGCAATCAGCCCCAGCATTTT	CASKRDSFGNQPQHF
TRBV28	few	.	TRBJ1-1	TGTGCCAGCAGCCCCCCGCGGGGGAGGGCTGAAGCTTTCTTT	CASSPPRGRAEAFF
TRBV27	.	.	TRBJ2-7	TGTGCCAGCAGACCTCAGGGAAACTACTACGAGCAGTACTTC	CASRPQGNYYEQYF
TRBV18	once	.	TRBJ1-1	TGTGCCAGCTCCCGTGGACTCAGACCTATGAACACTGAAGCTTTCTTT	CASSRGLRPMNTEAFF
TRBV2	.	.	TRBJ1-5	TGTGCCAGCAGTTGGACGGGGGGCAATCAGCCCCAGCATTTT	CASSWTGGNQPQHF
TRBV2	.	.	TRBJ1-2	TGTGCCAGCAGTCAACAGGGTCCCTATGGCTACACCTTC	CASSQQGPYGYTF